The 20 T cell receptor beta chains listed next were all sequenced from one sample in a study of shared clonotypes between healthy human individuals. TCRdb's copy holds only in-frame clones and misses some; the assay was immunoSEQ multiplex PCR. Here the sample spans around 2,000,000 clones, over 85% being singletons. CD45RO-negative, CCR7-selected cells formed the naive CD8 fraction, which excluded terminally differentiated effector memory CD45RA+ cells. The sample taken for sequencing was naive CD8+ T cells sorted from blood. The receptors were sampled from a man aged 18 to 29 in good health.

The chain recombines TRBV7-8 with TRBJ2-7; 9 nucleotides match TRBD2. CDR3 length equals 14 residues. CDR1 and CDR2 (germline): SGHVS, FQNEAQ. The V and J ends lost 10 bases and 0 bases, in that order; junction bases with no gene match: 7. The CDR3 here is CATGTSPSSYEQYF. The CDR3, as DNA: TGTGCCACCGGGACTAGCCCGAGCTCCTACGAGCAGTACTTC.

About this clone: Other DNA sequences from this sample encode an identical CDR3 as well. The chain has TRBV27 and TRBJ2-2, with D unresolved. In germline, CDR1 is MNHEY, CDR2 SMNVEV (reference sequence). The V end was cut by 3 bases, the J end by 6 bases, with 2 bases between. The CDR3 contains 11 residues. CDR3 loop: CASSFSGELFF. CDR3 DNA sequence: TGTGCCAGCAGTTTTTCCGGGGAGCTGTTTTTT.

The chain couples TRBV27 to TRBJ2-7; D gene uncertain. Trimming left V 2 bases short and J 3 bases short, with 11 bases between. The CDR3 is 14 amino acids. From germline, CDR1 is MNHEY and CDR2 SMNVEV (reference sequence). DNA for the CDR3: TGTGCCAGCAGTTTAGGTAGGGTAAGCTACGAGCAGTACTTC. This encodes CASSLGRVSYEQYF.

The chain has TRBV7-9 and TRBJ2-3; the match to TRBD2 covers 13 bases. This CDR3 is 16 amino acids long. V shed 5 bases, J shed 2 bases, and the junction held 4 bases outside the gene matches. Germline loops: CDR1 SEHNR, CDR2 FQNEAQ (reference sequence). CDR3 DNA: TGTGCCAGCAGCGTGACTAGCGGGGGGTCCACAGATACGCAGTATTTT. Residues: CASSVTSGGSTDTQYF.

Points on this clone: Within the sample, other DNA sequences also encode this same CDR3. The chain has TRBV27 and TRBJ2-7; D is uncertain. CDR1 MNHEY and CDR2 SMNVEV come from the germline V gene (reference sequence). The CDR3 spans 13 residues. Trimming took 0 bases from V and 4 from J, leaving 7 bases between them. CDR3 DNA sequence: TGTGCCAGCAGTTTATCGGGCGGTTACGAGCAGTACTTC. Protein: CASSLSGGYEQYF.

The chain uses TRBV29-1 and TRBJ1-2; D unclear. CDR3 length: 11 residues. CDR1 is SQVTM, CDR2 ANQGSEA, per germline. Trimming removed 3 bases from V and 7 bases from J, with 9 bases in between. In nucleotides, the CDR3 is TGCAGCGTTGATCGCGGGCGTGGCTACACCTTC. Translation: CSVDRGRGYTF.

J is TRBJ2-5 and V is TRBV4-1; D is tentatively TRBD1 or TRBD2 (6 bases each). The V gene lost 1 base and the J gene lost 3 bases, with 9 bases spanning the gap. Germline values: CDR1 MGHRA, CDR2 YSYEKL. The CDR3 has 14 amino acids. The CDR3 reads CASSQVGGKETQYF. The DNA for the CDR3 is TGCGCCAGCAGCCAAGTAGGGGGGAAAGAGACCCAGTACTTC.

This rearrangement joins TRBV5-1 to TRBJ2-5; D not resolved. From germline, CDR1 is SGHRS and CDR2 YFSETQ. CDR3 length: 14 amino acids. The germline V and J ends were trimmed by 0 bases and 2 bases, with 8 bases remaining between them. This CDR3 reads CASSLGDWQETQYF. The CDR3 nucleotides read TGCGCCAGCAGCTTGGGGGATTGGCAAGAGACCCAGTACTTC.

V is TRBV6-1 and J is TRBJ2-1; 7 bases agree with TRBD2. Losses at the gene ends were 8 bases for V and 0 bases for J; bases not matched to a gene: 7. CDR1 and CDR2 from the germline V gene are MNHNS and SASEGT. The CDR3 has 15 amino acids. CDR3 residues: CASPPRGSSYNEQFF. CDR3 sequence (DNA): TGTGCCAGCCCCCCCCGCGGGAGCTCCTACAATGAGCAGTTCTTC.

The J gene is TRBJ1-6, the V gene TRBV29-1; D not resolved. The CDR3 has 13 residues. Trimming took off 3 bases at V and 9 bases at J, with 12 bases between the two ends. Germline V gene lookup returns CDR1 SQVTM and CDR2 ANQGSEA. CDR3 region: CSVDLGFGSPLHF. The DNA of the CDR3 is TGCAGCGTTGATCTGGGGTTCGGTTCACCCCTCCACTTT.

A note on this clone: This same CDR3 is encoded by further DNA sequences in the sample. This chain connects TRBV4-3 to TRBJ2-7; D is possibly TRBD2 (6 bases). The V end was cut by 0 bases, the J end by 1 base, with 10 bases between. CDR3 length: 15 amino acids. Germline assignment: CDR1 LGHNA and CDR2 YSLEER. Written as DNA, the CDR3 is TGCGCCAGCAGCCAAGATCTCGGGGGTTCCTACGAGCAGTACTTC. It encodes CASSQDLGGSYEQYF.

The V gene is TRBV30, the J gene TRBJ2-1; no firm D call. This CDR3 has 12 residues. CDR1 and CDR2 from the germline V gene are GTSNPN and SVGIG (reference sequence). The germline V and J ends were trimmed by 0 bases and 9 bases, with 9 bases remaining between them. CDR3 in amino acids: CAWSVSFSEQFF. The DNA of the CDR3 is TGTGCCTGGAGTGTATCGTTTTCTGAGCAGTTCTTC.

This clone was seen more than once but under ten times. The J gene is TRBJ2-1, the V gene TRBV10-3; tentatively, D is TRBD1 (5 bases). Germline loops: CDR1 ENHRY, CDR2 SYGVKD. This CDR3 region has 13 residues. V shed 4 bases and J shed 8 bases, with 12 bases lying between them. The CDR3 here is CAISGIGHDEQFF. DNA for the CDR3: TGTGCCATCAGTGGTATAGGACACGATGAGCAGTTCTTC.

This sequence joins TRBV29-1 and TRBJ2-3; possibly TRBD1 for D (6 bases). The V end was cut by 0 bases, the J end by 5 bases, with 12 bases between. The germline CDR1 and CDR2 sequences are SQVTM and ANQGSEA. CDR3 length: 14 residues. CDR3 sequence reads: CSVEEGASVDTQYF. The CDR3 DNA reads TGCAGCGTTGAAGAGGGGGCTTCTGTAGATACGCAGTATTTT.

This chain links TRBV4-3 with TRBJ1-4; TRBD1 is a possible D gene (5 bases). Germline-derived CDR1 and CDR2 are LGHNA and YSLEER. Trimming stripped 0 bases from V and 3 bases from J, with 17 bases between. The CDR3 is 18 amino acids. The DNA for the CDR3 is TGCGCCAGCAGCCAAGATACAGGAGAAATCTCAGCTAATGAAAAACTGTTTTTT. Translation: CASSQDTGEISANEKLFF.

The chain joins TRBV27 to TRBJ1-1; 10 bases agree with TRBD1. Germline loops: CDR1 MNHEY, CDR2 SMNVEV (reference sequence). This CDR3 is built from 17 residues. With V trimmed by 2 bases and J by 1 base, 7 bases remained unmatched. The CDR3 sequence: CASSLSGTGVWNTEAFF. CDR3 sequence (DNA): TGTGCCAGCAGTTTAAGTGGGACAGGGGTGTGGAACACTGAAGCTTTCTTT.

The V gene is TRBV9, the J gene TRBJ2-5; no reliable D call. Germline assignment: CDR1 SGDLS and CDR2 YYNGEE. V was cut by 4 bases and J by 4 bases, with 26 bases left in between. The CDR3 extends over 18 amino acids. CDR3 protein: CASSTPLPGPALGETQYF. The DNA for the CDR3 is TGTGCCAGCAGCACCCCTCTCCCCGGTCCAGCGCTAGGAGAGACCCAGTACTTC.

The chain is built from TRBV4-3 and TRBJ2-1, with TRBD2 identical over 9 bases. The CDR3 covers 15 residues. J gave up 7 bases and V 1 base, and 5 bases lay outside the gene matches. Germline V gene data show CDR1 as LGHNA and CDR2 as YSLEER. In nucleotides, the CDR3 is TGCGCCAGCAGCCAAGGTAGCGGGAGTGTGAATGAGCAGTTCTTC. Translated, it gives CASSQGSGSVNEQFF.

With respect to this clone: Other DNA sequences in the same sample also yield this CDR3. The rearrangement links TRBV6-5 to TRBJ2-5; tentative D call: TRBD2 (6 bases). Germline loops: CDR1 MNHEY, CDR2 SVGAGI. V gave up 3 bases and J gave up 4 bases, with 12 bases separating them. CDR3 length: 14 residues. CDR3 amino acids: CASSYGRGGETQYF. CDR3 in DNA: TGTGCCAGCAGTTATGGTAGGGGAGGAGAGACCCAGTACTTC.

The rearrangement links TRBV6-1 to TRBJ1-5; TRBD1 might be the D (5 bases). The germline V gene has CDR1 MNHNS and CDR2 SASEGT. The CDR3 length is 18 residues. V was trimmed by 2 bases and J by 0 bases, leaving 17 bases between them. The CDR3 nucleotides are TGTGCCAGCAGTGAAACTCGCGGAGGGGCTTATAGCAATCAGCCCCAGCATTTT. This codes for CASSETRGGAYSNQPQHF.